The clone carrying this T cell receptor beta chain was recorded a few times. The target antigen is unknown. The authors amplified TCR beta CDR3 regions from RNA transcripts. Second-round multiplex PCR came after first-round RT-PCR with HTBI primers. In TCRdb, the multiplex PCR reads were re-called with MiXCR into one record per CDR3 protein. The table lists a few hundred thousand distinct CDR3 sequences, approximately 35% of them singletons. V shed 10 bases and J shed 0 bases, with 19 bases lying between them. CDR3 length equals 16 residues. Germline V gives CDR1 MNHNS, CDR2 SASEGT. Clinical symptoms and serum thyroxine were used for diagnosis; TRAb, thyroid ultrasound and orbital computed tomography were also relied on. The data belong to a study of Graves' ophthalmopathy and Graves' hyperthyroidism. Study findings and constraints: The model flagged ophthalmopathy progression at about 68% sensitivity and less than 75% specificity. Most expanded clonotypes in thyroid above 0.001 frequency also showed up in blood.

This chain connects TRBV6-1 to TRBJ1-5, with unresolved D. The sequence came from an adult man with Graves' hyperthyroidism. The sequenced sample was peripheral blood or thyroid tissue (not recorded which). CDR3 sequence reads: CATGNFGGVSNQPQHF. DNA of the CDR3: TGTGCCACCGGTAACTTTGGCGGGGTTAGCAATCAGCCCCAGCATTTT.